A single sample is the source of the 28 T cell receptor beta chains below, sequenced in a study of blood T cell repertoires in COVID-19. Clones were read by immunoSEQ multiplex PCR, and TCRdb kept only the in-frame ones, dropping some. The sample consists of approximately 220,000 clones, around 82% of them appearing once. The source material was PBMCs or T cells enriched from blood (not recorded which). The receptors here all came from a woman between 40 and 50 years old with acute COVID-19.

The V and J genes are TRBV7-2 and TRBJ2-5; 13 bases line up with TRBD2. Germline CDR1 SGHTA, CDR2 FQGNSA. Trimming removed 0 bases from V and 5 bases from J; junction bases left unmatched: 0. The CDR3 totals 15 residues. The CDR3 DNA is TGTGCCAGCAGCTTAGCGACTAGCGGGAGGGAGACCCAGTACTTC. Encoded protein: CASSLATSGRETQYF.

V usage is TRBV5-4 and J usage is TRBJ1-2, with TRBD1 as a possible D gene (5 bases). With 7 bases removed from V and 5 bases from J, the gap between germline ends came to 18 bases. The CDR3 has 14 amino acids. Germline V gives CDR1 SGHNT, CDR2 YYREEE (reference sequence). CDR3 loop: CASSDGQGGYGYTF. The CDR3, as DNA: TGTGCCAGCTCTGACGGGCAGGGAGGGTATGGCTACACCTTC.

This clone was detected once. The chain is built from TRBV6-5 and TRBJ1-2; 7 nucleotides agree with TRBD1. The CDR3 loop spans 12 amino acids. Germline CDR1 and CDR2: MNHEY and SVGAGI. V gave up 9 bases and J gave up 8 bases; unmatched junction bases: 9. Written as DNA, the CDR3 is TGTGCCAGTAGGGGGCCTGACTGGGGCTACACCTTC. Protein product: CASRGPDWGYTF.

The chain joins TRBV7-8 to TRBJ1-6; 8 positions agree with TRBD1. With 1 base clipped from V and 7 bases from J, the junction kept 6 bases outside the gene matches. Germline loops: CDR1 SGHVS, CDR2 FQNEAQ. This CDR3 is built from 16 residues. The CDR3 sequence: CASSLETGALNSPLHF. The CDR3 nucleotides are TGTGCCAGCAGCTTAGAGACAGGGGCCTTGAATTCACCCCTCCACTTT.

The V and J genes are TRBV10-1 and TRBJ1-3; D ambiguous. The V end lost 3 bases, the J end lost 2 bases, and 8 bases lay between the germline ends. The CDR3 loop spans 14 amino acids. The germline CDR1 and CDR2 sequences are WNHNN and SYGVQD (reference sequence). CDR3 protein: CASSDGVPGNTIYF. In DNA, the CDR3 is TGCGCCAGCAGTGACGGAGTCCCTGGAAACACCATATATTTT.

The V gene is TRBV12-3 or TRBV12-4, the J gene TRBJ2-7; D not certain. The CDR3 runs 13 residues. Trimming stripped 10 bases from V and 3 bases from J, with 16 bases between. The CDR3 loop reads CATSIQSGYEQYF. The CDR3 DNA is TGTGCCACCTCCATTCAATCCGGCTACGAGCAGTACTTC.

The count of this clone is one. The chain joins TRBV29-1 to TRBJ2-1, with 9 bases lining up with TRBD1. Germline V gene lookup returns CDR1 SQVTM and CDR2 ANQGSEA. The CDR3 contains 13 residues. The trim removed 5 bases at V and 4 bases at J, leaving 3 bases unmatched. The CDR3 region has the DNA TGCAGCGTTCCGGGACAGGGATACAATGAGCAGTTCTTC. Amino acid sequence: CSVPGQGYNEQFF.

CDR3 sequence reads: CASSIWGGTEAFF. DNA for the CDR3: TGTGCCAGTAGTATTTGGGGAGGCACTGAAGCTTTCTTT. This sequence joins TRBV19 and TRBJ1-1, with D unclear. V lost 3 bases to trimming and J lost 4 bases, with 9 bases between them. This CDR3 spans 13 amino acids. The germline V gene encodes CDR1 LNHDA and CDR2 SQIVND (reference sequence).

CDR3 in amino acids: CAWSPDSEQFF. In DNA form, the CDR3 reads TGTGCCTGGAGTCCCGATAGTGAGCAGTTCTTC. This chain uses TRBV30 with TRBJ2-1, with unresolved D. The CDR3 spans 11 residues. The V gene lost 2 bases and the J gene lost 9 bases, with 8 bases spanning the gap. Germline CDR1 is GTSNPN and CDR2 is SVGIG (reference sequence).

The V gene is TRBV15, the J gene TRBJ1-1, with a weak D call TRBD1 (6 bases). This CDR3 has 17 amino acids. Germline CDR1 LNHNV, CDR2 YYDKDF (reference sequence). V lost 2 bases to trimming and J lost 5 bases, with 21 bases between them. The CDR3 sequence: CATSRPTPGVVRTEAFF. CDR3 bases: TGTGCCACCAGCAGACCGACCCCAGGGGTAGTGCGGACTGAAGCTTTCTTT. The full variable domain, rest sourced from reference TRBV15 and TRBJ1-1, is DAMVIQNPRYQVTQFGKPVTLSCSQTLNHNVMYWYQQKSSQAPKLLFHYYDKDFNNEADTPDNFQSRRPNTSFCFLDIRSPGLGDTAMYLCATSRPTPGVVRTEAFFGQGTRLTVV.

V usage is TRBV28 and J usage is TRBJ1-5; TRBD1 aligns across 12 bases. Germline V gene data show CDR1 as MDHEN and CDR2 as SYDVKM. The CDR3 spans 18 residues. Unmatched junction bases numbered 7, after V lost 4 bases and J lost 0 bases. The CDR3 here is CASSSGTGGLYSNQPQHF. The CDR3 DNA reads as TGTGCCAGCAGTTCGGGGACAGGGGGCCTCTATAGCAATCAGCCCCAGCATTTT.

The chain uses TRBV5-1 and TRBJ2-7; 7 positions match TRBD2. The CDR3 sequence is 17 residues long. Germline assignment: CDR1 SGHRS and CDR2 YFSETQ. The J segment lost 0 bases and the V segment lost 5 bases, leaving 14 bases of the junction unmatched. The CDR3 DNA follows: TGCGCCAGCAGTATGGCTGCTAGCGGAAAATACTCCTACGAGCAGTACTTC. Its protein product is CASSMAASGKYSYEQYF.

The chain links TRBV7-6 to TRBJ2-1; TRBD2 matches 12 bases. This CDR3 contains 16 residues. Germline assignment: CDR1 SGHVS and CDR2 FNYEAQ. Unmatched junction bases numbered 10, after V lost 5 bases and J lost 8 bases. The CDR3 region is CASSPTGLAGGDEQFF. In DNA, the CDR3 is TGTGCCAGCAGCCCGACGGGACTAGCGGGCGGCGATGAGCAGTTCTTC.

The chain has TRBV19 and TRBJ2-1, with D perhaps TRBD2 (5 bases). The CDR3 runs to 16 residues. Germline CDR1 LNHDA, CDR2 SQIVND (reference sequence). Trimming removed 4 bases from V and 4 bases from J, with 17 bases in between. The CDR3 loop reads CASSTPDLNRYNEQFF. The CDR3 DNA is TGTGCCAGTAGTACCCCGGACTTGAACCGGTACAATGAGCAGTTCTTC.

The V gene is TRBV6-5, the J gene TRBJ1-5; TRBD1 matches at 8 bases. Per the germline V gene, CDR1 is MNHEY and CDR2 is SVGAGI. The CDR3 consists of 14 residues. The V segment lost 6 bases and the J segment 4 bases; nucleotides outside the gene matches: 5. DNA of the CDR3: TGTGCCAGCAGACCGACAGGGGAAAATCAGCCCCAGCATTTT. Translated, it gives CASRPTGENQPQHF.

The gene calls are TRBV7-2 and TRBJ1-1; 7 bases align to TRBD1. Germline-derived CDR1 and CDR2 are SGHTA and FQGNSA. The trim removed 10 bases at V and 1 base at J, leaving 6 bases unmatched. The CDR3 covers 13 residues. In nucleotides, the CDR3 is TGTGCCAAGAAGACAGGGCCGAACACTGAAGCTTTCTTT. Translated: CAKKTGPNTEAFF.

The chain uses TRBV7-2 and TRBJ1-5; possibly TRBD1 for D (6 bases). The germline V gene encodes CDR1 SGHTA and CDR2 FQGNSA. With 1 base removed from V and 5 bases from J, the gap between germline ends came to 9 bases. CDR3 length: 14 residues. The CDR3 DNA follows: TGTGCCAGCAGCTTAGTTCCAGGGGATCAGCCCCAGCATTTT. Translated, it gives CASSLVPGDQPQHF.

J is TRBJ2-4 and V is TRBV7-2; maybe TRBD1 (6 bases). The CDR3 spans 15 residues. The germline V and J ends were trimmed by 0 bases and 5 bases, with 11 bases remaining between them. CDR1 SGHTA and CDR2 FQGNSA come from the germline V gene. CDR3 sequence reads: CASSLAWGPENIQYF. CDR3 DNA sequence: TGTGCCAGCAGCTTAGCGTGGGGGCCGGAAAACATTCAGTACTTC.

J is TRBJ1-3 and V is TRBV2; TRBD1 is a possible D gene (6 bases). CDR3 length: 13 amino acids. Germline V gene sequence: CDR1 SNHLY, CDR2 FYNNEI. V was shortened by 6 bases and J by 4 bases, with 10 bases between the two germline ends. The CDR3 here is CASRADRGNTIYF. CDR3 bases: TGTGCCAGCAGGGCCGACAGGGGAAACACCATATATTTT.

The chain recombines TRBV5-1 with TRBJ2-1; 10 nucleotides line up with TRBD1. V lost 4 bases, J lost 4 bases, and 11 bases stayed unmatched. The germline V gene has CDR1 SGHRS and CDR2 YFSETQ. This CDR3 has 17 amino acids. The CDR3 region is CASSLQPGQGVYNEQFF. The CDR3 DNA sequence: TGCGCCAGCAGCCTGCAACCTGGACAGGGGGTTTACAATGAGCAGTTCTTC.

The gene calls are TRBV5-5 and TRBJ2-2, with D uncertain. The germline V and J ends were trimmed by 2 bases and 7 bases, with 6 bases remaining between them. Germline assignment: CDR1 SGHKS and CDR2 YYEKEE (reference sequence). This CDR3 contains 12 residues. In nucleotides, the CDR3 is TGTGCCAGCAGCTTTAAAATCGGGGAGCTGTTTTTT. Translated, it gives CASSFKIGELFF.

The count of this clone is one. The chain combines TRBV6-1 with TRBJ2-2; 7 positions match TRBD2. The CDR3 sequence is 14 residues long. From germline, CDR1 is MNHNS and CDR2 SASEGT. The V and J ends lost 3 bases and 7 bases, in that order; junction bases with no gene match: 5. CDR3 sequence: CASSEDWGGGELFF. CDR3 bases: TGTGCCAGCAGTGAGGACTGGGGGGGCGGGGAGCTGTTTTTT.

V gene TRBV19 combines with J gene TRBJ2-7; possibly TRBD2 for D (6 bases). CDR1 is LNHDA and CDR2 is SQIVND in the germline V gene (reference sequence). This CDR3 is built from 14 residues. The V end was cut by 3 bases, the J end by 7 bases, with 16 bases between. The CDR3, as DNA: TGTGCCAGTAGTATTGGAGGCGGGGCATATGAGCAGTACTTC. This translates into CASSIGGGAYEQYF.

J is TRBJ2-7 and V is TRBV18, with TRBD1 matching over 7 bases. The CDR3 has 15 amino acids. Germline values: CDR1 KGHSH, CDR2 LQKENI. V was clipped by 6 bases and J by 3 bases; unmatched bases: 11. The CDR3 region has the DNA TGTGCCAGCTCCCGGGACAGAACTCTTCGCTACGAGCAGTACTTC. This encodes CASSRDRTLRYEQYF. Looking up the rest from reference TRBV18 and TRBJ2-7 gives the full variable domain: NAGVMQNPRHLVRRRGQEARLRCSPMKGHSHVYWYRQLPEEGLKFMVYLQKENIIDESGMPKERFSAEFPKEGPSILRIQQVVRGDSAAYFCASSRDRTLRYEQYFGPGTRLTVT.

This clone has just one count. The J gene is TRBJ2-7, the V gene TRBV30, with a tentative D call TRBD1 (7 bases). The germline V and J ends were trimmed by 0 bases and 3 bases, with 24 bases remaining between them. CDR3 length: 18 amino acids. Germline assignment: CDR1 GTSNPN and CDR2 SVGIG (reference sequence). In DNA, the CDR3 is TGTGCCTGGAGTGTACAATTTAAGGGGCCAGGGGGGTTCTACGAGCAGTACTTC. Protein sequence: CAWSVQFKGPGGFYEQYF.

The genes are TRBV30 and TRBJ1-2; D unresolved. Trimming shortened V by 0 bases and J by 3 bases, and 5 bases separated the two germline ends. The V gene's germline CDR1 is GTSNPN and CDR2 SVGIG (reference sequence). CDR3 length equals 12 residues. The CDR3 nucleotides read TGTGCCTGGAGTGTACACCACTATGGCTACACCTTC. Protein sequence: CAWSVHHYGYTF.

J is TRBJ1-1 and V is TRBV7-2; a weak D match, TRBD1 (6 bases). CDR3 length equals 11 residues. Germline lookup yields CDR1 SGHTA and CDR2 FQGNSA. V was trimmed by 5 bases and J by 7 bases, leaving 8 bases between them. The CDR3 sequence is CASSRTDEAFF. The CDR3 DNA reads TGTGCCAGCAGCAGGACAGATGAAGCTTTCTTT. Combining the CDR3 with reference TRBV7-2 and TRBJ1-1 gives the whole variable domain GAGVSQSPSNKVTEKGKDVELRCDPISGHTALYWYRQSLGQGLEFLIYFQGNSAPDKSGLPSDRFSAERTGGSVSTLTIQRTQQEDSAVYLCASSRTDEAFFGQGTRLTVV.

This rearrangement joins TRBV28 to TRBJ1-1; D perhaps matches TRBD1 (5 bases). Germline CDR1 and CDR2: MDHEN and SYDVKM. V lost 5 bases, J lost 11 bases, and 18 bases lay in between. This CDR3 is built from 13 residues. Written as DNA, the CDR3 is TGTGCCAGCAGTAGCCCACAGCTGGGGCAGGCTTTCTTT. This gives the protein CASSSPQLGQAFF. Looking up the rest from reference TRBV28 and TRBJ1-1 gives the full variable domain: DVKVTQSSRYLVKRTGEKVFLECVQDMDHENMFWYRQDPGLGLRLIYFSYDVKMKEKGDIPEGYSVSREKKERFSLILESASTNQTSMYLCASSSPQLGQAFFGQGTRLTVV.